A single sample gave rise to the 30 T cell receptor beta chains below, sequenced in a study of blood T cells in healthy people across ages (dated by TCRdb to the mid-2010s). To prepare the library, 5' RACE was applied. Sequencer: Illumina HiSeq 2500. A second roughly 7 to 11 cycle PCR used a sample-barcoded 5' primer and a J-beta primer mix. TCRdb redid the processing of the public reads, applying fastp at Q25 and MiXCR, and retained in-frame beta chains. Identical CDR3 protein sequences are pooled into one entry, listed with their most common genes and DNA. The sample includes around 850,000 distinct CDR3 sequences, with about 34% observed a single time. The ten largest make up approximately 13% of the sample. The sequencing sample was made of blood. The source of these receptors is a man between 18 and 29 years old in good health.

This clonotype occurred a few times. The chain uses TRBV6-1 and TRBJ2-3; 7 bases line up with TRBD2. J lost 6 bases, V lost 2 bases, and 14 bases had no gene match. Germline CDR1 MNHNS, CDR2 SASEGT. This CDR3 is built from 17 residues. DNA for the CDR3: TGTGCCAGCAGTGAACCCTCGGAAGCGGGGCCCAGCGATACGCAGTATTTT. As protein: CASSEPSEAGPSDTQYF.

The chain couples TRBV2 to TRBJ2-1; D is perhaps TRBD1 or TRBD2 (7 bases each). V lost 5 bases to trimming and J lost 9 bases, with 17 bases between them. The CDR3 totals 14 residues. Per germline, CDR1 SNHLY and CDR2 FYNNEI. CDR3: CASSRRQGGPEQFF. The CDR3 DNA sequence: TGTGCCAGCAGTCGACGACAGGGAGGGCCTGAGCAGTTCTTC.

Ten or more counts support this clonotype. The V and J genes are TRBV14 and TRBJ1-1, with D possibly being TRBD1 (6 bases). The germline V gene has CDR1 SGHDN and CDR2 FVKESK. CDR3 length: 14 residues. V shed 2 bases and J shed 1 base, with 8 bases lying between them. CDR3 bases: TGTGCCAGCAGCCAACTACAGGGGAACACTGAAGCTTTCTTT. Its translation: CASSQLQGNTEAFF.

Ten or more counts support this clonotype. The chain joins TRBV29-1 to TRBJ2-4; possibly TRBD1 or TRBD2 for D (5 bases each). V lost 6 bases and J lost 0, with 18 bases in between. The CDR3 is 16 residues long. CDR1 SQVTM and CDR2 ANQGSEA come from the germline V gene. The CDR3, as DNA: TGCAGCGTCTCAGGGACCGCCTCGCTAGCCAAAAACATTCAGTACTTC. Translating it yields CSVSGTASLAKNIQYF.

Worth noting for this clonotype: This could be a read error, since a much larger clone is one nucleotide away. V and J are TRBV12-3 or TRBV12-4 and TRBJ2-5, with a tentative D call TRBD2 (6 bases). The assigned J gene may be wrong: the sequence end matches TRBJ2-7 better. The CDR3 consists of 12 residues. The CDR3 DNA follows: TGTGCCGGCACCTTGGGGGGCTACGAGCAGTACTTC. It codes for CAGTLGGYEQYF.

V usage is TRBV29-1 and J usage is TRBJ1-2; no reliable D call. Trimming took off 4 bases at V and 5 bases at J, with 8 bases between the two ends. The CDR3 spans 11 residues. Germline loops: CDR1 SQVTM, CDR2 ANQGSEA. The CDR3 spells CSVGGGYGYTF. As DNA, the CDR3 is TGCAGCGTTGGTGGTGGTTATGGCTACACCTTC.

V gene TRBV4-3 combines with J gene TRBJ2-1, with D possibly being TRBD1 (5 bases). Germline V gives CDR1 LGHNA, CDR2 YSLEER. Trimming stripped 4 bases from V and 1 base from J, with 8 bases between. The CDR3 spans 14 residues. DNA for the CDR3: TGCGCCAGCAGCCTACGACAGTCCTACAATGAGCAGTTCTTC. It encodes CASSLRQSYNEQFF.

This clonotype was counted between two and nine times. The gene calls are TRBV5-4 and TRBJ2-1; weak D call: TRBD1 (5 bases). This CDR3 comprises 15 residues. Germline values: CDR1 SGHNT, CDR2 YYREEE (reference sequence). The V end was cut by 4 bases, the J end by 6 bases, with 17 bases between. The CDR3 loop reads CASSQGVVSVNEQFF. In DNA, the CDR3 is TGTGCCAGCAGCCAAGGGGTGGTTTCTGTCAATGAGCAGTTCTTC.

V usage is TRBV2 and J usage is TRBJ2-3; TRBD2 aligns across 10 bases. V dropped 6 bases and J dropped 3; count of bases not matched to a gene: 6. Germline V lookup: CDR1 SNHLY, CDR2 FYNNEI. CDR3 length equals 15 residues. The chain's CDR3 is CASRSGRARTDTQYF. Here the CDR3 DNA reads TGTGCCAGCAGGAGCGGGAGGGCCAGAACAGATACGCAGTATTTT. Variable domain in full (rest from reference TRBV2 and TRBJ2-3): EPEVTQTPSHQVTQMGQEVILRCVPISNHLYFYWYRQILGQKVEFLVSFYNNEISEKSEIFDDQFSVERPDGSNFTLKIRSTKLEDSAMYFCASRSGRARTDTQYFGPGTRLTVL.

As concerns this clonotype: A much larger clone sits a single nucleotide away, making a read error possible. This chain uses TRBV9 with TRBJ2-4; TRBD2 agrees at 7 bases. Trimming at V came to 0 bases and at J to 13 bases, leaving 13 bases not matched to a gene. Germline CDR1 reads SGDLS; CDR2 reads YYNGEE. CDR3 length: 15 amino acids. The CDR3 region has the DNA TGTGCCAGCAGCGTAGACCAGGGAAGGGACTACGGGCAGTACTTC. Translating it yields CASSVDQGRDYGQYF.

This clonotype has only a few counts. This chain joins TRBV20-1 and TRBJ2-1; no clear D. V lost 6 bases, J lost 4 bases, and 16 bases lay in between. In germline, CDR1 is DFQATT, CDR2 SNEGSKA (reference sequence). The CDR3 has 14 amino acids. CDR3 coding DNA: TGCAGTGCAATAACAGTAAGTGCATACAATGAGCAGTTCTTC. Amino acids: CSAITVSAYNEQFF.

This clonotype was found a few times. The CDR3 sequence is CAVGTATSISTDIPTPYTQYF. The CDR3 region has the DNA TGTGCCGTCGGGACAGCCACAAGCATTAGCACAGATATCCCAACCCCATATACGCAGTATTTT. The rearrangement uses TRBV10-3 and TRBJ2-3, with TRBD1 matching 7 bases. J lost 7 bases, V lost 11 bases, and 36 bases had no gene match. This CDR3 comprises 21 residues. Germline V CDR1 and CDR2: ENHRY, SYGVKD.

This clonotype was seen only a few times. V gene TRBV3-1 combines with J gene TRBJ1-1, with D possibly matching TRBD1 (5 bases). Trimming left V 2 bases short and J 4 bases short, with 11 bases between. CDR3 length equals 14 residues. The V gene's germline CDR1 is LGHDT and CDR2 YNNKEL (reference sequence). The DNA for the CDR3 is TGTGCCAGCAGCCAACAGGGATGGAGCACTGAAGCTTTCTTT. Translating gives CASSQQGWSTEAFF.

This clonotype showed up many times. CDR3: CASSLPSVTVGHEKLFF. CDR3 nucleotide sequence: TGTGCCAGCAGTTTACCCTCTGTAACAGTCGGTCATGAAAAACTGTTTTTT. The rearrangement links TRBV12-3 or TRBV12-4 to TRBJ1-4, with no clear D. This CDR3 has 17 amino acids. The V end was cut by 2 bases, the J end by 6 bases, with 19 bases between.

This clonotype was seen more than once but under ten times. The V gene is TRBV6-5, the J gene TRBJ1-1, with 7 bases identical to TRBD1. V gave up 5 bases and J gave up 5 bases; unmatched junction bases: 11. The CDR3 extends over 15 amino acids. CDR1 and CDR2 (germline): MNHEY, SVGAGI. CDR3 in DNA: TGTGCCAGCAGTCACGACACAGGGGTATCAACTGAAGCTTTCTTT. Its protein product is CASSHDTGVSTEAFF.

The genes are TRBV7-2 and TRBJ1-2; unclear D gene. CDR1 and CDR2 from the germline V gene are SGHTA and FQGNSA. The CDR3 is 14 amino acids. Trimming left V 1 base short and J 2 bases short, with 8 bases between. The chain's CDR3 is CASSLGHQNYGYTF. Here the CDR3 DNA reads TGTGCCAGCAGCTTAGGACACCAAAACTATGGCTACACCTTC.

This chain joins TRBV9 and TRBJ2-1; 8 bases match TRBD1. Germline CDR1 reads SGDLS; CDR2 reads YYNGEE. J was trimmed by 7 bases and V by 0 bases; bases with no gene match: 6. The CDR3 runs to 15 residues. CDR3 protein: CASSVGQGIQNEQFF. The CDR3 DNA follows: TGTGCCAGCAGCGTAGGACAGGGGATACAGAATGAGCAGTTCTTC.

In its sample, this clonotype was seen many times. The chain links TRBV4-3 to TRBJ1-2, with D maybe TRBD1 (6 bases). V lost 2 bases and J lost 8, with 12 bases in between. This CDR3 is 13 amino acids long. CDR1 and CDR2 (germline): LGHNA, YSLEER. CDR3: CASSQPQGIGYTF. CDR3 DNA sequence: TGCGCCAGCAGCCAACCACAGGGAATCGGCTACACCTTC.

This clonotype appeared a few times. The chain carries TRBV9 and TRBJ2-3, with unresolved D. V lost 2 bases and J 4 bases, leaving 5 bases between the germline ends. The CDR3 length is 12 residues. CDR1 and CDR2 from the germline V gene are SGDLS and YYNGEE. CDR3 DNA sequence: TGTGCCAGCAGCGTGGACGCAGATACGCAGTATTTT. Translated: CASSVDADTQYF.

The CDR3 bases are TGCAGTGCTAGAGAGCCAAGGTGGAATGAGCAGTACTTC. Translation: CSAREPRWNEQYF. The chain has TRBV20-1 and TRBJ2-7; no clear D. CDR3 length: 13 amino acids. Trimming took off 0 bases at V and 7 bases at J, with 13 bases between the two ends. The V gene's germline CDR1 is DFQATT and CDR2 SNEGSKA (reference sequence).

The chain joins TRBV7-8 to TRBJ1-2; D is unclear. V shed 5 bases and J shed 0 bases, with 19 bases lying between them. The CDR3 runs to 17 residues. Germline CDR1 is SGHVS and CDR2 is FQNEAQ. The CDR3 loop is CASSTAQVNLPNYGYTF. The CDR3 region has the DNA TGTGCCAGCAGCACCGCCCAGGTTAACCTCCCTAACTATGGCTACACCTTC.

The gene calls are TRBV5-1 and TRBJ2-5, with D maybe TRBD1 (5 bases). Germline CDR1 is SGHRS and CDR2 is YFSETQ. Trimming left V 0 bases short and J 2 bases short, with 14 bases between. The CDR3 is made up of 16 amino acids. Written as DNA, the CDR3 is TGCGCCAGCAGCTTGGCGGTTGGGGCAGAACAAGAGACCCAGTACTTC. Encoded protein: CASSLAVGAEQETQYF.

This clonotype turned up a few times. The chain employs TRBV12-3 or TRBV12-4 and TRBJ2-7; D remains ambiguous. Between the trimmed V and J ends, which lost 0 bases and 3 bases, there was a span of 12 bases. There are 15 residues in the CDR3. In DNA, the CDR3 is TGTGCCAGCAGTTTAGCTGGCAGCACCAACTACGAGCAGTACTTC. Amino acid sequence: CASSLAGSTNYEQYF.

The CDR3 DNA is TGTGCCAGCAGTGACGGCAGGTTACCCGATACGCAGTATTTT. Translation gives CASSDGRLPDTQYF. The chain couples TRBV2 to TRBJ2-3; no clear D. Trimming removed 3 bases at V and 6 bases at J, with 13 bases between. Germline loops: CDR1 SNHLY, CDR2 FYNNEI. This CDR3 spans 14 amino acids.

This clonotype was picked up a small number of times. The CDR3 DNA reads as TGTGCCAGCAGTTTGTCAATAAGCGTCTACACCTTC. The encoded protein is CASSLSISVYTF. The J gene is TRBJ1-2, the V gene TRBV12-3 or TRBV12-4; D uncertain. The CDR3 runs 12 residues. The V gene lost 3 bases and the J gene lost 10 bases, with 12 bases spanning the gap.

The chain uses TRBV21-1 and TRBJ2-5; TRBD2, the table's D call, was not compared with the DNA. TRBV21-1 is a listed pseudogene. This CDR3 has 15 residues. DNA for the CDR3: TGTCCCAGCAGCGCCACCGGGACTAGCGGGGAGACCCAGTACTTC. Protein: CPSSATGTSGETQYF.

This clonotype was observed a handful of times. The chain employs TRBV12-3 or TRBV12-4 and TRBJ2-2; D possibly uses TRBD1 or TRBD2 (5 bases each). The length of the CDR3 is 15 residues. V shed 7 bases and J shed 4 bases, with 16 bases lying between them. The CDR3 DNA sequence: TGTGCCAGCACCCGGGACGGATCGACCACCGGGGAGCTGTTTTTT. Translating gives CASTRDGSTTGELFF.

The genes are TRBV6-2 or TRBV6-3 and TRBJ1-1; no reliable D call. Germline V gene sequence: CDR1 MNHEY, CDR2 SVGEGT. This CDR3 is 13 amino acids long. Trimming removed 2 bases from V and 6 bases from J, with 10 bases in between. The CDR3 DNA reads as TGTGCCAGCAGTTACCATTCGGCCCCTGAAGCTTTCTTT. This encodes CASSYHSAPEAFF.

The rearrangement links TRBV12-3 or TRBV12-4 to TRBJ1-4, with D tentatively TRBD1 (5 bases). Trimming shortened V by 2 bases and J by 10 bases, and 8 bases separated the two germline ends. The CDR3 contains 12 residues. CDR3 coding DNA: TGTGCCAGCAGTTTAAGAGGGGCAAAACTGTTTTTT. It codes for CASSLRGAKLFF.

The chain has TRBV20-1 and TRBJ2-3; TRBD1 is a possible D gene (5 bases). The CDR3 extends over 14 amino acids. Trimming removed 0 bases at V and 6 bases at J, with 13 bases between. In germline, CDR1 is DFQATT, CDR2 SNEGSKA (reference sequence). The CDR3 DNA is TGCAGTGCTAGAGATGGAAGGCAGGGCGATACGCAGTATTTT. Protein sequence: CSARDGRQGDTQYF.